Presented here are 29 T cell receptor beta chains from one specimen sequenced in a study of CD8+CD57+ T cells in acquired aplastic anemia. CDR3 and TCR beta VDJ profiling relied on a genomic DNA template. From the reads, TCRdb called clonotypes with MiXCR, one entry per CDR3 protein. The sample lists about 270,000 distinct CDR3 sequences; 65% to 90% were seen once. Previously, flow cytometry had revealed CD8+CD57+ cell expansion in the patients chosen for sequencing. The source material was sorted CD4+, CD8+, or CD8+CD57+ T cells (not recorded which) from PBMCs. These receptors all come from a human donor with aplastic anemia.

This chain joins TRBV7-8 and TRBJ2-7; D unclear. Germline V gene sequence: CDR1 SGHVS, CDR2 FQNEAQ. V was cut by 3 bases and J by 13 bases, with 25 bases left in between. There are 15 residues in the CDR3. The CDR3 sequence is CASSFLPETTALYYV. As DNA, the CDR3 is TGTGCCAGCAGCTTCCTTCCAGAAACGACCGCCCTTTACTACGTC.

This clonotype occurred a few times. The chain joins TRBV9 to TRBJ1-1; a weak D match, TRBD1 (6 bases). This CDR3 spans 12 amino acids. CDR1 SGDLS and CDR2 YYNGEE come from the germline V gene. Trimming removed 3 bases from V and 7 bases from J, with 10 bases in between. CDR3 nucleotide sequence: TGTGCCAGCAGCGGGGGGCAAGATGAAGCTTTCTTT. The encoded protein is CASSGGQDEAFF.

This clonotype was detected a few times. At one end, the junction sequence differs from germline, possibly due to a read error. The chain uses TRBV7-8 and TRBJ2-3, with 10 bases that match TRBD2. The CDR3 runs to 12 residues. CDR1 is SGHVS, CDR2 FQNEAQ, per germline. This chain's CDR3 is CASSVAGGPDTF. CDR3 coding DNA: TGTGCCAGCAGCGTAGCGGGAGGTCCCGATACTTTT.

In the case of this clonotype: Relative to the germline gene, one junction end is altered; a read error may explain this. This chain connects TRBV9 to TRBJ2-5, with D hard to call. The CDR3 sequence is 14 residues long. Germline CDR1 is SGDLS and CDR2 is YYNGEE. This CDR3 reads CASSRGSSQETKDF. CDR3 in DNA: TGTGCCAGCAGCAGAGGCTCCAGCCAGGAGACCAAGGACTTC.

This sequence joins TRBV5-1 and TRBJ1-2, with D possibly TRBD1 on 6 matching bases. V was clipped by 7 bases and J by 3 bases, with 19 bases between them. This CDR3 contains 15 residues. The germline V gene has CDR1 SGHRS and CDR2 YFSETQ. The CDR3 here is CASRRGAYEHYGYTF. The CDR3 region has the DNA TGCGCCAGCCGGAGGGGGGCCTACGAGCACTATGGCTACACCTTC.

Here the CDR3 reads CASSLALGGNTEDFF. The CDR3 DNA reads as TGTGCCAGCAGCTTAGCGCTGGGAGGCAATACGGAGGATTTCTTT. The chain uses TRBV7-8 and TRBJ1-1; D is ambiguous. The CDR3 is made up of 15 amino acids. Germline CDR1 reads SGHVS; CDR2 reads FQNEAQ. The V gene lost 0 bases and the J gene lost 13 bases, with 21 bases spanning the gap.

This clonotype has just a few counts. This chain connects TRBV7-3 to TRBJ1-1; unclear D gene. This CDR3 spans 12 amino acids. Germline V CDR1 and CDR2: SGHTA, FQGTGA. Trimming cost V 5 bases and J 8 bases, with 12 bases left between them. CDR3 protein: CASSREFQEAFF. The CDR3 coding sequence is TGTGCCAGCAGCCGAGAATTCCAGGAAGCTTTCTTT.

The chain links TRBV9 to TRBJ2-7; D not certain. Germline V CDR1 and CDR2: SGDLS, YYNGEE. This CDR3 is 16 amino acids long. V was trimmed by 3 bases and J by 7 bases, leaving 23 bases between them. The CDR3 DNA reads as TGTGCCAGCAGCGAAGGGTCAGATACGCAGTGTTTTGAGCAGTACTTC. Translating gives CASSEGSDTQCFEQYF.

This clonotype was picked up one time. At one end, the junction sequence differs from germline, possibly due to a read error. V usage is TRBV7-9 and J usage is TRBJ1-2, with a tentative D call TRBD1 (6 bases). CDR1 and CDR2 from the germline V gene are SEHNR and FQNEAQ (reference sequence). This CDR3 contains 13 residues. The CDR3 is CASRRGTDTGEPF. The CDR3 bases are TGTGCCAGCAGGAGGGGGACGGACACCGGGGAGCCGTTT.

Note on this clonotype: A junction end diverges from the germline sequence, so it may reflect a read error. The chain joins TRBV19 to TRBJ1-1; no clear D. Germline CDR1 reads LNHDA; CDR2 reads SQIVND (reference sequence). This CDR3 has 15 residues. CDR3 nucleotide sequence: TGTGCCAGCAGCATAGATCGCGGAGCCAACAATGAACCTTTCTTT. It encodes CASSIDRGANNEPFF.

This clonotype was observed a single time. Its ends do not fully match the called genes, so a read error is possible. This sequence joins TRBV7-8 and TRBJ2-1; TRBD2 agrees at 7 bases. Germline assignment: CDR1 SGHVS and CDR2 FQNEAQ. The length of the CDR3 is 14 residues. In nucleotides, the CDR3 is TGTGCTAGCAGCTTAACGGGAGGTCCCGATACGCAGTTCTTC. This translates into CASSLTGGPDTQFF.

CDR3 bases: TGTGCCAGCAGCGGGGATGGGGGAGGCTACGAGCAGTACTTC. Its protein product is CASSGDGGGYEQYF. The rearrangement joins TRBV9 to TRBJ2-7, with D possibly TRBD2 on 6 matching bases. The germline V and J ends were trimmed by 3 bases and 3 bases, with 13 bases remaining between them. CDR1 and CDR2 from the germline V gene are SGDLS and YYNGEE. This CDR3 contains 14 residues.

With regard to this clonotype: The missing conserved phenylalanine or tryptophan at the end of this CDR3 makes a read error likely. Because the CDR3's place on the DNA is in doubt, the DNA is left out and the CDR3 is given as listed by TCRdb. The rearrangement uses TRBV15 and TRBJ2-5; the table's D call TRBD1 went unverified against the DNA. Including both end residues, the CDR3 is 14 amino acids long. Germline CDR1 is LNHNV and CDR2 is YYDKDF (reference sequence). CDR3: CATSGPGRDTVQCI.

Of note for this clonotype: The junction and the germline gene differ at one end; a read error may be behind it. J is TRBJ2-1 and V is TRBV7-7; tentatively, D is TRBD2 (7 bases). Germline lookup yields CDR1 SSHAT and CDR2 FNYEAQ (reference sequence). This CDR3 is built from 13 residues. The CDR3 DNA reads as TGTGCTAGCAGTGGGGAGGGGGTTCATGAGGAGCTGTTC. Protein: CASSGEGVHEELF.

CDR3 nucleotides: TGTGCCAGCAGCTTTCAGCGAGGTGGCAATGCGCATTATTACGAGCAGTACGTC. It yields the protein CASSFQRGGNAHYYEQYV. V is TRBV7-2 and J is TRBJ2-7; the D is unclear. This CDR3 has 18 amino acids. V lost 3 bases to trimming and J lost 4 bases, with 25 bases between them. Germline CDR1 is SGHTA and CDR2 is FQGNSA.

A word on this clonotype: The final CDR3 position lacks the conserved phenylalanine or tryptophan, pointing to a likely read error. CDR3 sequence reads: CASGLGGGHAQYY. CDR3 nucleotides: TGTGCCAGCGGGTTAGGGGGAGGACATGCGCAGTATTAT. This chain links TRBV7-8 with TRBJ2-3; the D call may be TRBD1 or TRBD2 (6 bases each). CDR3 length: 13 residues. The germline V and J ends were trimmed by 8 bases and 10 bases, with 19 bases remaining between them. The germline V gene encodes CDR1 SGHVS and CDR2 FQNEAQ.

V and J are TRBV29-1 and TRBJ1-5; no firm D call. In germline, CDR1 is SQVTM, CDR2 ANQGSEA. CDR3 length: 14 residues. Between the trimmed V and J ends, which lost 7 bases and 13 bases, there was a span of 26 bases. The CDR3 DNA follows: TGCAGCGCTAAAGATATGACGGGAGCACAGACGCAGCATTTT. It encodes CSAKDMTGAQTQHF.

As DNA, the CDR3 is TGTGCCTACAGGGTAGCGCGGTACCATAGGACCCAGTACTTC. Translated: CAYRVARYHRTQYF. The chain has TRBV9 and TRBJ2-5; weak D call: TRBD1 (6 bases). The germline gives CDR1 SGDLS, CDR2 YYNGEE. V was clipped by 10 bases and J by 7 bases, with 23 bases between them. The CDR3 is 14 amino acids.

This chain uses TRBV11-2 with TRBJ1-1; perhaps TRBD1 as D (5 bases). CDR1 and CDR2 (germline): SGHAT, FQNNGV. The CDR3 runs to 15 residues. The ends were cut back, 5 bases at V and 1 base at J, with 14 bases in the middle. The CDR3 sequence: CASSRTRTGNTEAFF. The CDR3 coding sequence is TGTGCCAGCAGCCGCACTAGAACAGGGAACACTGAAGCTTTCTTT.

This clonotype was found a few times. This chain uses TRBV2 with TRBJ1-1, with D hard to call. The germline V gene encodes CDR1 SNHLY and CDR2 FYNNEI. CDR3 length: 13 residues. V was clipped by 1 base and J by 6 bases, with 9 bases between them. The CDR3: CASSEEVAAEAFF. Here the CDR3 DNA reads TGTGCCAGCAGTGAAGAGGTCGCAGCTGAAGCTTTCTTT.

The gene calls are TRBV7-9 and TRBJ1-6; D gene ambiguous. Trimming removed 3 bases at V and 3 bases at J, with 12 bases between. CDR3 length: 16 residues. Germline CDR1 SEHNR, CDR2 FQNEAQ (reference sequence). The CDR3 here is CASSFSESGYNSPLHF. In nucleotides, the CDR3 is TGTGCCAGCAGCTTTAGCGAGAGCGGCTATAATTCACCCCTCCACTTT.

CDR3: CASSQSTGGPYEQYF. The DNA of the CDR3 is TGCGCCAGCAGCCAAAGTACAGGGGGCCCCTACGAGCAGTACTTC. This chain connects TRBV4-1 to TRBJ2-7, with TRBD1 matching 9 bases. The CDR3 runs to 15 residues. V was pared by 2 bases and J by 2 bases, with 4 bases of the junction left unmatched. Germline CDR1 and CDR2: MGHRA and YSYEKL.

The chain is built from TRBV7-6 and TRBJ1-1; D call uncertain. The germline V and J ends were trimmed by 1 base and 11 bases, with 20 bases remaining between them. This CDR3 spans 15 amino acids. Germline V CDR1 and CDR2: SGHVS, FNYEAQ. The CDR3 spells CASSLDFEGSTYAFF. CDR3 coding DNA: TGTGCCAGCAGCTTAGATTTCGAGGGCAGCACTTACGCTTTCTTT.

This chain joins TRBV9 and TRBJ2-3, with no clear D. Trimming pared 7 bases from V and 13 bases from J, leaving 28 bases between. This CDR3 comprises 15 residues. Germline lookup yields CDR1 SGDLS and CDR2 YYNGEE. CDR3 region: CASGGAGHSPYFEYF. The CDR3 coding sequence is TGTGCCAGCGGCGGAGCTGGGCACAGCCCGTACTTCGAGTATTTT. Drawing the rest from reference TRBV9 and TRBJ2-3, the complete variable domain is DSGVTQTPKHLITATGQRVTLRCSPRSGDLSVYWYQQSLDQGLQFLIQYYNGEERAKGNILERFSAQQFPDLHSELNLSSLELGDSALYFCASGGAGHSPYFEYFGPGTRLTVL.

This chain joins TRBV7-2 and TRBJ2-3; no reliable D call. Trimming shortened V by 0 bases and J by 6 bases, and 10 bases separated the two germline ends. The CDR3 runs to 14 residues. Per germline, CDR1 SGHTA and CDR2 FQGNSA. Here the CDR3 DNA reads TGTGCCAGCAGCTTAGCGTGCTGCTCGGATACGCAGTATTTT. Protein: CASSLACCSDTQYF.

Worth noting for this clonotype: This likely comes from a read error, as the CDR3 has no conserved phenylalanine or tryptophan at its end. It is unclear where the CDR3 begins or ends on the DNA, so no DNA is shown, and the CDR3 is as TCRdb lists it. The CDR3: CASGEDRTGNPDSGP. The chain is built from TRBV2 and TRBJ1-1; TRBD1 is the table's D call, not checked against the DNA. The CDR3 is 15 amino acids long, termini counted. The V gene's germline CDR1 is SNHLY and CDR2 FYNNEI.

The chain employs TRBV7-2 and TRBJ2-5, with D tentatively TRBD1 (6 bases). CDR3 length: 15 amino acids. Per the germline V gene, CDR1 is SGHTA and CDR2 is FQGNSA. V was pared by 0 bases and J by 12 bases, with 20 bases between. The CDR3 loop reads CASSLAPGTKAPEYF. The CDR3 DNA reads as TGTGCCAGCAGCTTAGCACCTGGGACAAAAGCCCCCGAGTACTTC.

The chain is built from TRBV11-3 and TRBJ2-1; 9 bases match TRBD1. The J segment lost 8 bases and the V segment lost 3 bases, leaving 11 bases of the junction unmatched. In germline, CDR1 is SGHNT, CDR2 YENEEA. The CDR3 has 16 amino acids. The CDR3 DNA reads as TGTGCCAGCAGCTTTGAAATGACAGGGGGGAGCGATGAGCAGTTCTTC. This codes for CASSFEMTGGSDEQFF.

Concerning this clonotype: This may be a read error: a much more frequent sequence differs by one nucleotide. The rearrangement links TRBV11-3 to TRBJ2-3, with a possible D match to TRBD1 (5 bases). Trimming removed 2 bases at V and 2 bases at J, with 11 bases between. Germline loops: CDR1 SGHNT, CDR2 YENEEA. The CDR3 sequence is 15 residues long. The CDR3: CASSLHLTDTDTQYF. The CDR3 DNA is TGTGCCAGCAGCTTACATCTGACAGACACAGATACGCAGTATTTT.